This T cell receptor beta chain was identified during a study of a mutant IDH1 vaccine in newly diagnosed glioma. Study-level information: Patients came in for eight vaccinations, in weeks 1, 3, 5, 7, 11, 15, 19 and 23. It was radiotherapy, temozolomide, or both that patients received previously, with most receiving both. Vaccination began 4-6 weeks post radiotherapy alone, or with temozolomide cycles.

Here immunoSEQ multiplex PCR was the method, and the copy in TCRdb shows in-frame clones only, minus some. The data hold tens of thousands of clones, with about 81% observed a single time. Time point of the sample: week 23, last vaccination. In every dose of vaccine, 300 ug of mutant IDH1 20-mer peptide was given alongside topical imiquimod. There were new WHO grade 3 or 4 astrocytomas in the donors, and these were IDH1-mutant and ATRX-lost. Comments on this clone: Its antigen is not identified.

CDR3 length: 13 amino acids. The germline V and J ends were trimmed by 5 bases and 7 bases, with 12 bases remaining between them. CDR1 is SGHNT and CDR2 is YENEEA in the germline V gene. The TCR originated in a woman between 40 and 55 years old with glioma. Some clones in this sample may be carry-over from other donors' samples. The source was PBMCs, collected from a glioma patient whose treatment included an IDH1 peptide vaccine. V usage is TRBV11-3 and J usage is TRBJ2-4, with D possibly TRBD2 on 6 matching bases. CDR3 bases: TGTGCCAGCAGCCACTTCCGGGAGAACATTCAGTACTTC. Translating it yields CASSHFRENIQYF.